This TCR beta chain was identified in a study of T-cell reconstitution after alpha-beta-depleted transplantation in children. The authors prepared the TCRbeta library with unique molecular identifiers. TCRdb reanalysed the PCR reads using MiXCR and keeps one entry per CDR3 protein. This sample carries 500,000 to 750,000 distinct CDR3 sequences, 25% to 30% of them seen once, and the ten largest clones take 30% to 40%. Points on this clonotype: No antigen is known for it.

Study results and caveats: It was reported that alpha-beta T cells came from several hundred expanded graft clones (about two months after transplant).

The clonotype comes from a boy under three years old with Wiskott-Aldrich syndrome, due to receive a stem cell transplant. Sequenced here: PBMCs, sampled before TCRalphabeta/CD19-depleted stem cell transplant.

The CDR3 sequence is CRVWDLSTDTQYF. In nucleotides, the CDR3 is TGCAGGGTTTGGGATTTGAGCACAGATACGCAGTATTTT. The chain combines TRBV29-1 with TRBJ2-3, with D uncertain. The CDR3 has 13 residues. Germline V gene data show CDR1 as SQVTM and CDR2 as ANQGSEA.